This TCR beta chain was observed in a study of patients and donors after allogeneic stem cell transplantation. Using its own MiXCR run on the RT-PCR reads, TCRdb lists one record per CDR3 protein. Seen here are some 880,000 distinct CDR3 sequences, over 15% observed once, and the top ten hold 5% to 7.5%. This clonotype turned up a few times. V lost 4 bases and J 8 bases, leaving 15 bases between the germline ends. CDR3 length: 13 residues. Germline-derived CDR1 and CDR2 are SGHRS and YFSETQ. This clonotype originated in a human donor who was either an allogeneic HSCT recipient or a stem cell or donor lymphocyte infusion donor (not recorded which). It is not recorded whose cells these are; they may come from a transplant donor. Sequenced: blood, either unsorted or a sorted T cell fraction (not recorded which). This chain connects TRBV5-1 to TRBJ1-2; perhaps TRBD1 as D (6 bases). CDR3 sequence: CASSPVGTLGYTF. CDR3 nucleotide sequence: TGCGCCAGCAGCCCCGTCGGGACACTCGGCTACACCTTC.